This TCR beta chain appears in the sequencing data of a study of CD8+CD57+ T cells in acquired aplastic anemia (dated by TCRdb to the late 2010s). About the investigation overall: DNA extracted from sorted CD4+ and CD8+ cells had a mean of around 3 ug, with a range of roughly 0.19 to 27.4 ug. An average of about 10 million reads for CD4+ cells and 11 million to 12 million reads for CD8+ cells was obtained from healthy donor samples. On the study overall, not on this receptor specifically: Over 25 CD8+ CDR3 sequences were found in both patients and controls but appeared to be highly expressed in patients and within the immunodominant clones of the patients. Patients and healthy controls showed no significant difference in CD8+ Simpson's diversity (P=0.060).

This clonotype was found a few times. The antigen it recognizes is unknown. No base quality values were provided; no much bigger clone lies one nucleotide off. The germline V gene specifies MNHEY as CDR1 and SVGAGI as CDR2. From the cysteine through the phenylalanine, the CDR3 covers 13 amino acids. Just CDR3 DNA is preserved here, 39 bases in frame from base 1. For this chain, trimming is 0 bases at the V end and 6 bases at the J end, and the number of junction bases without a gene match is 1. The study deep-sequenced TCR repertoires of sorted CD4+ and CD8+ blood T cells from severe aplastic anemia patients and healthy subjects. Ficoll-Paque density gradient centrifugation was used to isolate peripheral blood mononuclear cells. Before DNA extraction, CD4+ and CD8+ T cells were sorted with FACS or magnetic beads. TCR beta VDJ combination and CDR3 sequence profiling used genomic DNA as the template. TCR repertoire sequencing was run on an Illumina HiSeq 2000. The study's processing was this. Repertoire assessment relied on Simpson's diversity index, CDR3 size and DJ length profiles, and TRBV/TRBJ rearrangement plots. The most abundant DNA sequence in the deep sequencing data was taken as the immunodominant clone. CDR3 amino acid sequences were screened for sharing across subjects and were compared with published repertoires and the VDJdb database. Clones were called with MiXCR by TCRdb after fastp trimmed the public reads at Q25, and only in-frame beta chains were retained. One record per CDR3 amino acid sequence lists the most common genes and DNA. The V and J calls were determined by TCRdb, not by the authors. Counted in this sample were about 200,000 distinct CDR3 sequences; 30% to 40% of them appeared once. Clones ranked in the top ten supply approximately 1.2% of the sample.

The origin of this receptor is a human donor in good health, serving as a control. The sequenced sample was sorted CD4+, CD8+, or CD8+CD57+ T cells (not recorded which) from PBMCs. This receptor chain uses TRBV6-5 and TRBJ1-1, and TRBD1 aligns with 7 junction nucleotides. This receptor has the CDR3 CASSYSGQSEAFF. The nucleotides read TGTGCCAGCAGTTACTCGGGACAGTCTGAAGCTTTCTTT.